This T cell receptor (beta chain) is from a study of T cell clonotyping in hematopoietic cell transplantation. Trimming took 0 bases from V and 5 from J, leaving 5 bases between them. The length of the CDR3 is 13 residues. Germline CDR1 MGHRA, CDR2 YSYEKL. Study-level results: Cells were unsorted, so CD4 and CD8 contributions were not separated.

Here immunoSEQ multiplex PCR was the method, and the copy in TCRdb shows in-frame clones only, minus some. This table holds 55,000 to 70,000 clones, about 94% found once. On this clone: No antigen is known for it.

Specimen: peripheral blood mononuclear cells. This TCR was recovered from a man in his fifties in good health. Some clones in this sample may be carry-over from other donors' samples. The chain recombines TRBV4-1 with TRBJ1-5; D remains unclear. The CDR3 here is CASSQDYDQPQHF. As DNA, the CDR3 is TGCGCCAGCAGCCAAGACTACGATCAGCCCCAGCATTTT.